Listed below are T cell receptor beta chains from one sample, sequenced in a study of cytomegalovirus exposure and HLA in healthy donors. TCRdb keeps only in-frame clones here, not all; method: immunoSEQ multiplex PCR. The repertoire holds roughly 150,000 clones, approximately 80% seen once, with about 3.7% in the top ten. Sequencing used PBMCs. These TCRs come from a male donor in good health and CMV-seronegative. CDR3s include the opening cysteine and the closing phenylalanine or tryptophan. D genes are given only for firm matches. The size entry is marked missing in some rows and otherwise reads once, few, many or a size class.

D	V	size	J	length	DNA	CDR3
TRBD1	TRBV4-2	NA	TRBJ2-5	16	TGTGCCAGCAGCCAACACGCCAGGGGGCGTAGGGAGACCCAGTACTTC	CASSQHARGRRETQYF
NA	TRBV20-1	NA	TRBJ1-3	11	TGCAGTGCTTACTCCGGAAACACCATATATTTT	CSAYSGNTIYF
TRBD1	TRBV15	once	TRBJ1-2	16	TGTGCCACCAGCAGAGGTGGGACAGCATCTAACTATGGCTACACCTTC	CATSRGGTASNYGYTF
NA	TRBV5-5	NA	TRBJ1-6	18	TGTGCCAGCAGCCCGACAGACCCCCTTCAGCAAAGAAATTCACCCCTCCACTTT	CASSPTDPLQQRNSPLHF
TRBD1	TRBV4-2	NA	TRBJ2-3	14	TGTGCCAGCAGCCCTCGGACAGGGACGGATACGCAGTATTTT	CASSPRTGTDTQYF
NA	TRBV18	few	TRBJ1-6	13	TGTGCCAGCTCACCACAAGAGGGTTCACCCCTCCACTTT	CASSPQEGSPLHF
NA	TRBV10-3	few	TRBJ1-2	15	TGTGCCATCAGTGAGTGGGGGGAGGGAGACTATGGCTACACCTTC	CAISEWGEGDYGYTF
NA	TRBV5-1	NA	TRBJ2-2	14	TGCGCCAGCAGCTTGGAGGGGCAGACCGGGGAGCTGTTTTTT	CASSLEGQTGELFF
TRBD2	TRBV27	NA	TRBJ2-2	15	TGTGCCAGCAGCCGACTAGCGGGGTCCACCGGGGAGCTGTTTTTT	CASSRLAGSTGELFF
TRBD1	TRBV27	NA	TRBJ1-5	14	TGTGCCAGCAGCCGGCAGGGGGCAAGTCAGCCCCAGCATTTT	CASSRQGASQPQHF
TRBD1	TRBV4-2	once	TRBJ1-4	15	TGTGCCAGCAGCCAAGCTCAGGGGGATGAGGAAAAACTGTTTTTT	CASSQAQGDEEKLFF
TRBD2	TRBV13	NA	TRBJ2-7	14	TGTGCCAGCAGCTTCCGGGGGGGGTCCTACGAGCAGTACTTC	CASSFRGGSYEQYF
NA	TRBV5-6	NA	TRBJ2-7	13	TGTGCCAGCAGCTTGGCTCAGGGCTACGAGCAGTACTTC	CASSLAQGYEQYF
TRBD1	TRBV10-3	NA	TRBJ1-1	15	TGTGCCATCAGTTACGGATCAGGGGGCGAGGGTGAAGCTTTCTTT	CAISYGSGGEGEAFF
NA	TRBV9	NA	TRBJ2-7	15	TGTGCCAGCTCGCCCGGGGGGCTGAAGGGATACGAGCAGTACTTC	CASSPGGLKGYEQYF
NA	TRBV4-3	NA	TRBJ1-6	17	TGCGCCAGCAGCCAAGATGTCCCTAGGACCTATAATTCACCCCTCCACTTT	CASSQDVPRTYNSPLHF
NA	TRBV19	few	TRBJ1-4	14	TGTGCCAGTGGCGTGAGGGCAACTAATGAAAAACTGTTTTTT	CASGVRATNEKLFF
NA	TRBV2	NA	TRBJ2-5	15	TGTGCCAGCAGGCTCCCCCCGGGACAACAAGAGACCCAGTACTTC	CASRLPPGQQETQYF
NA	TRBV9	few	TRBJ1-1	12	TGTGCCAGCAGCGCGGTGACAACTGAAGCTTTCTTT	CASSAVTTEAFF
NA	TRBV4-3	few	TRBJ1-6	14	TGCGCCAGCAGTCCTGGACAGTTTAATTCACCCCTCCACTTT	CASSPGQFNSPLHF
NA	TRBV10-3	few	TRBJ2-1	14	TGTGCCATCGGCGCGAGCAACCCCAACGGGGGGCAGTTCTTC	CAIGASNPNGGQFF
NA	TRBV27	NA	TRBJ2-3	16	TGTGCCAGCAGTTTATGGGGCGCCACCCCCACAGATACGCAGTATTTT	CASSLWGATPTDTQYF
TRBD2	TRBV18	NA	TRBJ2-7	14	TGTGCCAGCTCGCCTAGCGGGGTCTCCTACGAGCAGTACTTC	CASSPSGVSYEQYF
TRBD2	TRBV7-9	once	TRBJ2-7	13	TGTGCCAGCAGTCCCGGGAGGAGGTACGAGCAGTACTTC	CASSPGRRYEQYF